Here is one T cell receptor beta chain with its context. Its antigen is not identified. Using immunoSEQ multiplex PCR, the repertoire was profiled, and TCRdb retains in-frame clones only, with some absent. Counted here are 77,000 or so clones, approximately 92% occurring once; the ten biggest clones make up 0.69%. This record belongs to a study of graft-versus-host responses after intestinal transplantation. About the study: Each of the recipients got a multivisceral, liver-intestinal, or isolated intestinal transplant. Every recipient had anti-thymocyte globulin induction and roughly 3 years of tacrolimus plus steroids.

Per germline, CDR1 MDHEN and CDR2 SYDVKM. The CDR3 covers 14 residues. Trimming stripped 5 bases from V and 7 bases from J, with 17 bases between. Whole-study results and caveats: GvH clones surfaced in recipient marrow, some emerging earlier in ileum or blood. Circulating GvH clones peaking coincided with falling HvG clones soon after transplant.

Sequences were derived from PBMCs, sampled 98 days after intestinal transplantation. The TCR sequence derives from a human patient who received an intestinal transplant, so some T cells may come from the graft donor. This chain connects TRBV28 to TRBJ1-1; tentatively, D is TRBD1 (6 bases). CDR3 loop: CASSPTGRRIEAFF. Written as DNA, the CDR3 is TGTGCCAGCAGTCCCACAGGGAGAAGAATTGAAGCTTTCTTT.